This paragraph covers one T cell receptor (beta chain) sequence. No antigen is known for it. CDR1 and CDR2 (germline): SQVTM, ANQGSEA. The CDR3 is 13 amino acids. V gave up 6 bases and J gave up 6 bases, with 14 bases separating them. The data are from a study of blood T cells in healthy people across ages. Study-level results: There were more naive CD4+ cells and higher diversity in long-lived donors than in aged donors.

Primed by a sample-barcoded 5' primer and a J-beta primer mix, a second PCR proceeded for roughly 6 to 12 cycles. TCRdb itself ran the 5' RACE reads through MiXCR, one entry per CDR3 protein. Here the sample spans over 1,200,000 distinct CDR3 sequences, approximately 63% being singletons. The clonotype was recovered from a man aged 18 to 30 in good health. The sequenced sample was blood. This chain joins TRBV29-1 and TRBJ2-2; D not resolved. CDR3 in DNA: TGCAGCGTCGCATATAGTGATTCCGGGGAGCTGTTTTTT. This gives the protein CSVAYSDSGELFF.